Below, 31 T cell receptor beta chains from the same sample are listed, as sequenced in a study of blood T cell repertoires in COVID-19. Sequencing was performed with immunoSEQ multiplex PCR; in TCRdb, only in-frame clones are kept and a portion is missing. The data show about 370,000 clones, 80% to 90% seen once. Sequencing was performed on PBMCs or T cells enriched from blood (not recorded which). Every receptor here comes from a man in his late teens or twenties who had recovered from COVID-19.

CDR3 nucleotides: TGTGCCAGCAGCCTGAGGACAGGGCCGGTTAGCAATCAGCCCCAGCATTTT. This gives the protein CASSLRTGPVSNQPQHF. This chain links TRBV7-2 with TRBJ1-5; 8 positions match TRBD1. The CDR3 runs to 17 residues. V was pared by 5 bases and J by 0 bases, with 9 bases of the junction left unmatched. Germline CDR1 is SGHTA and CDR2 is FQGNSA.

V and J are TRBV7-3 and TRBJ1-1, with D unclear. The CDR3 loop spans 14 amino acids. Trimming took off 2 bases at V and 1 base at J, with 8 bases between the two ends. Germline V gene sequence: CDR1 SGHTA, CDR2 FQGTGA. The CDR3 reads CASSLESKNTEAFF. CDR3 nucleotide sequence: TGTGCCAGCAGCTTAGAGAGTAAGAACACTGAAGCTTTCTTT.

This clone has more than one count but fewer than ten. The chain recombines TRBV27 with TRBJ2-1, with 8 bases matching TRBD2. V shed 2 bases and J 8 bases; nucleotides not matched to a gene: 8. The CDR3 loop spans 15 amino acids. Germline assignment: CDR1 MNHEY and CDR2 SMNVEV (reference sequence). The CDR3 DNA reads as TGTGCCAGCAGTTTAACCCAGCGGGGGCCGGATGAGCAGTTCTTC. Translated: CASSLTQRGPDEQFF.

Here the CDR3 reads CASSLTGTGTNYGYTF. The CDR3, as DNA: TGTGCCAGCAGTTTAACCGGGACAGGAACTAACTATGGCTACACCTTC. V is TRBV6-5 and J is TRBJ1-2; TRBD1 agrees at 8 bases. Germline lookup yields CDR1 MNHEY and CDR2 SVGAGI. J was trimmed by 0 bases and V by 4 bases; bases with no gene match: 7. The CDR3 has 16 amino acids.

This clone is a singleton in its sample. The chain carries TRBV29-1 and TRBJ2-2; perhaps TRBD2 as D (6 bases). Germline loops: CDR1 SQVTM, CDR2 ANQGSEA. V lost 4 bases to trimming and J lost 5 bases, with 14 bases between them. The CDR3 length is 14 residues. The DNA of the CDR3 is TGCAGCGTTGGGCGGGTGGGGAGGACCGGGGAGCTGTTTTTT. It encodes CSVGRVGRTGELFF.

This clone was found once. The genes are TRBV3-1 (or the pseudogene TRBV3-2) and TRBJ2-7; D not resolved. Germline values: CDR1 LGHDT, CDR2 YNNKEL (reference sequence). The CDR3 extends over 14 amino acids. V dropped 1 base and J dropped 5 bases, with 12 bases sitting between them. CDR3 residues: CASSQGFAQDEQYF. CDR3 DNA sequence: TGTGCCAGCAGCCAAGGGTTTGCCCAGGACGAGCAGTACTTC.

This clone was observed a few times. This chain connects TRBV3-1 (or the pseudogene TRBV3-2) to TRBJ1-5; 7 positions match TRBD1. V was pared by 0 bases and J by 2 bases, with 4 bases of the junction left unmatched. This CDR3 is 16 amino acids long. Per the germline V gene, CDR1 is LGHDT and CDR2 is YNNKEL (reference sequence). CDR3 coding DNA: TGTGCCAGCAGCCAAGATGGGGACAGTGGCAATCAGCCCCAGCATTTT. Translation gives CASSQDGDSGNQPQHF.

The chain links TRBV2 to TRBJ2-6, with 10 bases lining up with TRBD1. In germline, CDR1 is SNHLY, CDR2 FYNNEI. V was pared by 5 bases and J by 1 base, with 5 bases of the junction left unmatched. The CDR3 length is 17 residues. CDR3 in DNA: TGTGCCAGCAGTCCTAGGACAGGGGGGTCTGGGGCCAACGTCCTGACTTTC. Translation gives CASSPRTGGSGANVLTF.

This chain connects TRBV18 to TRBJ2-3; 9 positions match TRBD2. The ends lost 3 bases at V and 2 bases at J; junction bases unmatched: 6. CDR1 is KGHSH, CDR2 LQKENI, per germline. The CDR3 is 16 residues long. In nucleotides, the CDR3 is TGTGCCAGCTCACCGCAAAGCGGGAGGACCACAGATACGCAGTATTTT. Translation: CASSPQSGRTTDTQYF. Looking up the rest from reference TRBV18 and TRBJ2-3 gives the full variable domain: NAGVMQNPRHLVRRRGQEARLRCSPMKGHSHVYWYRQLPEEGLKFMVYLQKENIIDESGMPKERFSAEFPKEGPSILRIQQVVRGDSAAYFCASSPQSGRTTDTQYFGPGTRLTVL.

The V gene is TRBV5-4, the J gene TRBJ2-7; 12 nucleotides line up with TRBD2. The length of the CDR3 is 17 residues. Germline CDR1 reads SGHNT; CDR2 reads YYREEE (reference sequence). V lost 5 bases and J lost 10; bases outside the gene matches: 19. CDR3 protein: CASSSVSSGRAAYRQYF. The CDR3 DNA is TGTGCCAGCAGTTCCGTCTCTAGCGGGAGGGCCGCATACCGACAGTACTTC. Filled out from reference TRBV5-4 and TRBJ2-7, the complete variable domain reads ETGVTQSPTHLIKTRGQQVTLRCSSQSGHNTVSWYQQALGQGPQFIFQYYREEENGRGNFPPRFSGLQFPNYSSELNVNALELDDSALYLCASSSVSSGRAAYRQYFGPGTRLTVT.

The chain recombines TRBV4-2 with TRBJ2-3; D perhaps matches TRBD2 (5 bases). Trimming stripped 0 bases from V and 0 bases from J, with 16 bases between. This CDR3 region has 18 residues. Germline lookup yields CDR1 LGHNA and CDR2 YNFKEQ. Here the CDR3 DNA reads TGTGCCAGCAGCCAAGATAGCCCGGACTCCCGAAGCACAGATACGCAGTATTTT. This translates into CASSQDSPDSRSTDTQYF.

This rearrangement joins TRBV29-1 to TRBJ2-3; D gene ambiguous. The CDR3 consists of 12 residues. V lost 4 bases, J lost 4 bases, and 9 bases lay in between. Per germline, CDR1 SQVTM and CDR2 ANQGSEA. The CDR3 spells CSVGTEADTQYF. CDR3 DNA: TGCAGCGTTGGAACCGAGGCAGATACGCAGTATTTT.

This rearrangement joins TRBV5-5 to TRBJ1-2; D is undetermined. The ends were cut back, 0 bases at V and 4 bases at J, with 10 bases in the middle. The CDR3 consists of 14 residues. Germline loops: CDR1 SGHKS, CDR2 YYEKEE (reference sequence). In nucleotides, the CDR3 is TGTGCCAGCAGCTTGGACCAGGCAGGCTATGGCTACACCTTC. This codes for CASSLDQAGYGYTF. Using reference TRBV5-5 and TRBJ1-2 for the parts outside the CDR3, the full variable domain is DAGVTQSPTHLIKTRGQQVTLRCSPISGHKSVSWYQQVLGQGPQFIFQYYEKEERGRGNFPDRFSARQFPNYSSELNVNALLLGDSALYLCASSLDQAGYGYTFGSGTRLTVV.

V gene TRBV11-2 combines with J gene TRBJ2-3; TRBD2 might be the D (5 bases). CDR3 length: 16 amino acids. CDR1 and CDR2 from the germline V gene are SGHAT and FQNNGV. Trimming took 3 bases from V and 4 from J, leaving 17 bases between them. The chain's CDR3 is CASSFPESGGADTQYF. As DNA, the CDR3 is TGTGCCAGCAGCTTTCCCGAATCCGGAGGAGCAGATACGCAGTATTTT. The full variable domain, with the rest looked up from reference TRBV11-2 and TRBJ2-3, is EAGVAQSPRYKIIEKRQSVAFWCNPISGHATLYWYQQILGQGPKLLIQFQNNGVVDDSQLPKDRFSAERLKGVDSTLKIQPAKLEDSAVYLCASSFPESGGADTQYFGPGTRLTVL.

The chain has TRBV9 and TRBJ2-1; D unresolved. Per the germline V gene, CDR1 is SGDLS and CDR2 is YYNGEE. The CDR3 consists of 12 residues. V was cut by 1 base and J by 3 bases, with 2 bases left in between. CDR3 residues: CASSVHYNEQFF. The CDR3 coding sequence is TGTGCCAGCAGCGTACACTACAATGAGCAGTTCTTC.

CDR3: CASSFSGSGSSGQYF. CDR3 sequence (DNA): TGTGCCAGCAGTTTTAGCGGTAGCGGGAGCTCCGGGCAGTACTTC. The gene calls are TRBV28 and TRBJ2-7, with 9 positions matching TRBD2. V dropped 3 bases and J dropped 9; count of bases not matched to a gene: 12. CDR3 length: 15 amino acids. Germline assignment: CDR1 MDHEN and CDR2 SYDVKM.

The chain employs TRBV4-1 and TRBJ2-3; 10 bases line up with TRBD2. Germline values: CDR1 MGHRA, CDR2 YSYEKL. The length of the CDR3 is 16 residues. V trimming: 1 base; J trimming: 2 bases; junction bases outside the gene matches: 3. This chain's CDR3 is CASSQGTSGYTDTQYF. In DNA, the CDR3 is TGCGCCAGCAGCCAAGGGACTAGCGGATACACAGATACGCAGTATTTT.

This clone was picked up a small number of times. This sequence joins TRBV19 and TRBJ2-3; D may be TRBD1 (5 bases). CDR1 and CDR2 from the germline V gene are LNHDA and SQIVND (reference sequence). This CDR3 spans 13 amino acids. V shed 8 bases and J shed 0 bases, with 9 bases lying between them. The CDR3 is CASPQGSTDTQYF. CDR3 nucleotides: TGTGCCAGTCCCCAGGGTAGCACAGATACGCAGTATTTT.

This chain connects TRBV9 to TRBJ1-3, with D perhaps matching TRBD1 (5 bases). This CDR3 is 14 amino acids long. The germline V and J ends were trimmed by 6 bases and 1 base, with 11 bases remaining between them. Germline CDR1 SGDLS, CDR2 YYNGEE. CDR3 sequence: CASTTGGSGNTIYF. CDR3 nucleotides: TGTGCCAGCACCACTGGGGGGTCTGGAAACACCATATATTTT.

The chain links TRBV9 to TRBJ1-6; D remains ambiguous. Trimming stripped 4 bases from V and 2 bases from J, with 13 bases between. There are 16 residues in the CDR3. Germline V CDR1 and CDR2: SGDLS, YYNGEE. CDR3 in amino acids: CASSPTAAPYNSPLHF. The CDR3 bases are TGTGCCAGCAGCCCCACGGCGGCCCCCTATAATTCACCCCTCCACTTT.

The chain is built from TRBV28 and TRBJ1-1, with 7 bases identical to TRBD1. The J segment lost 2 bases and the V segment lost 4 bases, leaving 4 bases of the junction unmatched. There are 14 residues in the CDR3. In germline, CDR1 is MDHEN, CDR2 SYDVKM. The CDR3 bases are TGTGCCAGCAGTTCCAGGGGGAAAAACACTGAAGCTTTCTTT. Amino acids: CASSSRGKNTEAFF.

The chain is built from TRBV4-1 and TRBJ2-1; D perhaps matches TRBD2 (7 bases). CDR3 length equals 17 residues. V was pared by 0 bases and J by 0 bases, with 12 bases between. CDR1 and CDR2 from the germline V gene are MGHRA and YSYEKL. The CDR3 bases are TGCGCCAGCAGCCAAGACGGCGGGGGACACTCCTACAATGAGCAGTTCTTC. Translating gives CASSQDGGGHSYNEQFF.

CDR3 nucleotides: TGTGCCAGCAGTTCTGGGACAAACACCGGGGAGCTGTTTTTT. Translation gives CASSSGTNTGELFF. The gene calls are TRBV28 and TRBJ2-2, with D tentatively TRBD1 (6 bases). Germline assignment: CDR1 MDHEN and CDR2 SYDVKM. The CDR3 runs 14 residues. Trimming took off 4 bases at V and 2 bases at J, with 8 bases between the two ends.

The V and J genes are TRBV21-1 and TRBJ1-5. TRBV21-1 corresponds to a pseudogene. The CDR3 spans 16 residues. The CDR3 reads CASNLGRRYSNQPQHF. Written as DNA, the CDR3 is TGTGCCAGCAACTTAGGGAGGAGATATAGCAATCAGCCCCAGCATTTT.

This clone was recorded only once. The chain couples TRBV4-1 to TRBJ1-6, with D unclear. The CDR3 has 15 amino acids. CDR1 is MGHRA, CDR2 YSYEKL, per germline. The germline V and J ends were trimmed by 0 bases and 9 bases, with 12 bases remaining between them. The CDR3 DNA follows: TGCGCCAGCAGCCAAGATCGGGGAGAAGGTTCACCCCTCCACTTT. It translates to CASSQDRGEGSPLHF.

The genes are TRBV5-1 and TRBJ2-7; TRBD1 matches at 8 bases. The germline CDR1 and CDR2 sequences are SGHRS and YFSETQ. This CDR3 contains 13 residues. V lost 7 bases and J lost 5; bases outside the gene matches: 8. The CDR3 region is CASQWTGSHEQYF. CDR3 bases: TGCGCCAGCCAATGGACAGGGAGTCACGAGCAGTACTTC.

The chain uses TRBV21-1 and TRBJ1-1. TRBV21-1 is designated a pseudogene. The CDR3 loop spans 15 amino acids. CDR3 sequence: CASSKGEGGVPEAFF. The CDR3 DNA follows: TGTGCCAGCAGCAAAGGGGAGGGTGGGGTGCCTGAAGCTTTCTTT.

The chain carries TRBV30 and TRBJ1-1; D uncertain. Germline CDR1 and CDR2: GTSNPN and SVGIG (reference sequence). Trimming stripped 2 bases from V and 3 bases from J, with 4 bases between. This CDR3 is built from 11 residues. Written as DNA, the CDR3 is TGTGCCTGGAGTCGGGACACTGAAGCTTTCTTT. Translating it yields CAWSRDTEAFF. Using reference TRBV30 and TRBJ1-1 for the parts outside the CDR3, the full variable domain is SQTIHQWPATLVQPVGSPLSLECTVEGTSNPNLYWYRQAAGRGLQLLFYSVGIGQISSEVPQNLSASRPQDRQFILSSKKLLLSDSGFYLCAWSRDTEAFFGQGTRLTVV.

A single count supports this clone. J is TRBJ2-2 and V is TRBV2; 7 bases align to TRBD1. Trimming removed 10 bases from V and 5 bases from J; junction bases left unmatched: 13. The CDR3 is made up of 15 amino acids. Germline loops: CDR1 SNHLY, CDR2 FYNNEI. CDR3 residues: CATPLGQDFTGELFF. In nucleotides, the CDR3 is TGTGCCACCCCCCTAGGACAGGACTTTACCGGGGAGCTGTTTTTT. The full variable domain, with the rest looked up from reference TRBV2 and TRBJ2-2, is EPEVTQTPSHQVTQMGQEVILRCVPISNHLYFYWYRQILGQKVEFLVSFYNNEISEKSEIFDDQFSVERPDGSNFTLKIRSTKLEDSAMYFCATPLGQDFTGELFFGEGSRLTVL.

The chain employs TRBV7-9 and TRBJ2-4; the match to TRBD1 covers 8 bases. The CDR3 extends over 15 amino acids. J was trimmed by 7 bases and V by 1 base; bases with no gene match: 6. Germline V gives CDR1 SEHNR, CDR2 FQNEAQ (reference sequence). The CDR3, as DNA: TGTGCCAGCAGCTTAGGATCAGGGGGCTTTAACATTCAGTACTTC. As protein: CASSLGSGGFNIQYF.

The chain links TRBV24-1 to TRBJ2-2, with 7 bases fitting TRBD2. Germline loops: CDR1 KGHDR, CDR2 SFDVKD. Trimming took 6 bases from V and 5 from J; bases not matched to a gene: 5. CDR3 length: 14 residues. In DNA, the CDR3 is TGTGCCACCAGTAATGTCGGGGGGACCGGGGAGCTGTTTTTT. This encodes CATSNVGGTGELFF.